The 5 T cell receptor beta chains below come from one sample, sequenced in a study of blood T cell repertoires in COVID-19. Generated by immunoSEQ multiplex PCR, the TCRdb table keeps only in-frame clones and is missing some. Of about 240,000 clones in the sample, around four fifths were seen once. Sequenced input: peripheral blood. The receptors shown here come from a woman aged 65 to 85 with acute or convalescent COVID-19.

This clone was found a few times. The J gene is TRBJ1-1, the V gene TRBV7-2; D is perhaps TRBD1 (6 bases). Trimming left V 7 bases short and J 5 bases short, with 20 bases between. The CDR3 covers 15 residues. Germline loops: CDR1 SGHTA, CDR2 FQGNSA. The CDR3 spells CASTPGTRLGTEAFF. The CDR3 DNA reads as TGTGCCAGCACCCCCGGGACACGCCTAGGGACTGAAGCTTTCTTT.

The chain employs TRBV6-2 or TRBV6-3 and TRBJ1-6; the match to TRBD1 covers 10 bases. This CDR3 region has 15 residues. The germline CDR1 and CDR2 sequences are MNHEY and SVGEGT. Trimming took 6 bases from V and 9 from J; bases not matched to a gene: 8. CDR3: CASSRWDRGSSPLHF. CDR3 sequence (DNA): TGTGCCAGCAGCCGCTGGGACAGGGGCTCTTCACCCCTCCACTTT.

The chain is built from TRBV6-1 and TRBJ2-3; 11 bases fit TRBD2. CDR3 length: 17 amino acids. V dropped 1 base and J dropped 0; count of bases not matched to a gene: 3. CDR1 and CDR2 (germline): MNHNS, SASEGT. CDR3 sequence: CASSEGGTSGSTDTQYF. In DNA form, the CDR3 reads TGTGCCAGCAGTGAAGGCGGGACTAGCGGCAGCACAGATACGCAGTATTTT.

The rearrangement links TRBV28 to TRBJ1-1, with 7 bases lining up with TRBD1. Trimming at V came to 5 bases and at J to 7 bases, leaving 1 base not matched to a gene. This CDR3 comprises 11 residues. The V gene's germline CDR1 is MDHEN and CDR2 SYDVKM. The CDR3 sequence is CASSDRVEAFF. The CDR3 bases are TGTGCCAGCAGTGACAGGGTTGAAGCTTTCTTT.

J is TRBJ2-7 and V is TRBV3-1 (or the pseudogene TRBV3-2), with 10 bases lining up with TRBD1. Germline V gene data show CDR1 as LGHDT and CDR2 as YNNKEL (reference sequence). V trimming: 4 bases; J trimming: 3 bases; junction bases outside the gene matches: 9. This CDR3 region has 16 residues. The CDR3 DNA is TGTGCCAGCAGCCTGTACGGGACAGGGGAACTCTACGAGCAGTACTTC. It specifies CASSLYGTGELYEQYF.